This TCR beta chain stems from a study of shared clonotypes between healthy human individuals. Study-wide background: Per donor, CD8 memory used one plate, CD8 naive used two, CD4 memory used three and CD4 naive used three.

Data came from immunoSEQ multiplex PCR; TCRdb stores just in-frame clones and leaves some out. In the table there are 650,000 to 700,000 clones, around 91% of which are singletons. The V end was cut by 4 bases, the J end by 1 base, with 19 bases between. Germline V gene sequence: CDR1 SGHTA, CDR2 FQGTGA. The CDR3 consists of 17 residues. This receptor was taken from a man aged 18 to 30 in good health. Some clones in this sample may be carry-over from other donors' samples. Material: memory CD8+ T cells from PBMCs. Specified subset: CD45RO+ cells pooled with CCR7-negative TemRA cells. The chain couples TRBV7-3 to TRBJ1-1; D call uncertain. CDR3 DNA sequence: TGTGCCAGCAGCTCAACCCCGTACGGGGAGGCGAACACTGAAGCTTTCTTT. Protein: CASSSTPYGEANTEAFF.